This TCR beta chain came from a study of shared clonotypes between healthy human individuals. Libraries were prepared by immunoSEQ multiplex PCR; TCRdb keeps only in-frame clonotypes and omits some of them. The sample includes 2,100,000 or so clones, almost 96% seen only once; the top ten take over 0.1%. The source material was naive CD4+ T cells sorted from blood. As for subset: CD45RA+ positively selected. The receptor was isolated from a man aged 18 to 30 in good health.

Here the CDR3 DNA reads TGCGCCAGCAGCTTAATGGGACGAGGCTACGAGCAGTACTTC. It translates to CASSLMGRGYEQYF. J is TRBJ2-7 and V is TRBV10-2, with D perhaps matching TRBD1 or TRBD2 (5 bases each). The CDR3 totals 14 residues. Trimming removed 6 bases at V and 3 bases at J, with 15 bases between. Germline values: CDR1 WSHSY, CDR2 SAAADI.